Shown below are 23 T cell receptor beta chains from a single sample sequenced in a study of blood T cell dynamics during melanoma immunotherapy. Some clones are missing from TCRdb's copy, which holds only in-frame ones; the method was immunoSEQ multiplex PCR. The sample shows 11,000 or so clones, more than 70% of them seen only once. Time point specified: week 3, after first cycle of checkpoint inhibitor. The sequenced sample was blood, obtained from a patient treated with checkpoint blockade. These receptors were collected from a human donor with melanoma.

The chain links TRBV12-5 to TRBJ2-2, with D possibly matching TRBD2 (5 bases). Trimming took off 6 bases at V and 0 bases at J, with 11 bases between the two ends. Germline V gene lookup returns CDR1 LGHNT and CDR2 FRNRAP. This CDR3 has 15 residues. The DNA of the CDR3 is TGTGCTAGTGGCCCTTGGACTTCGAACACCGGGGAGCTGTTTTTT. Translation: CASGPWTSNTGELFF.

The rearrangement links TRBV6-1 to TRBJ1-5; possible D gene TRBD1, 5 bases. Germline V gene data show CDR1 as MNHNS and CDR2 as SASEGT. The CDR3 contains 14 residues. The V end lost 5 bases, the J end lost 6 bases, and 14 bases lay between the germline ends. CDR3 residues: CASSPLGGGQPQHF. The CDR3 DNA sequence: TGTGCCAGCAGTCCTTTGGGGGGAGGTCAGCCCCAGCATTTT.

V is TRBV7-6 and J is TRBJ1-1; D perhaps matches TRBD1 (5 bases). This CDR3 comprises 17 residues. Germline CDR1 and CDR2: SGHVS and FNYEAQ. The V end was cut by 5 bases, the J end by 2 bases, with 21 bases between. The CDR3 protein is CASSLTVAGTVNTEAFF. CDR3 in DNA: TGTGCCAGCAGCCTAACGGTGGCCGGGACGGTCAACACTGAAGCTTTCTTT.

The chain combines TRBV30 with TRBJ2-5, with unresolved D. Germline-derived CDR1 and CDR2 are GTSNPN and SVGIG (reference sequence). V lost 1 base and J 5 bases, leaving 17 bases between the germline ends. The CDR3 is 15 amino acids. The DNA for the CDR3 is TGTGCCTGGAGTGCGGCACCATTTCTGGGGGAGACCCAGTACTTC. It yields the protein CAWSAAPFLGETQYF.

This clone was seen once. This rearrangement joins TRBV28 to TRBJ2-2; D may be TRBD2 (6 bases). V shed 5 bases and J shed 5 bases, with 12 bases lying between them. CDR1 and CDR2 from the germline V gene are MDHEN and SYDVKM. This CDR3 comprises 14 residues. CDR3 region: CASSRGLHTGELFF. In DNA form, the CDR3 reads TGTGCCAGCAGTCGGGGACTTCATACCGGGGAGCTGTTTTTT.

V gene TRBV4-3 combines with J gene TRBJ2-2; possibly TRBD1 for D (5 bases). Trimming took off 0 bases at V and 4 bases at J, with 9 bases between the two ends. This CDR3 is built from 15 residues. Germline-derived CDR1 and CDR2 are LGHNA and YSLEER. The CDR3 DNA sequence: TGCGCCAGCAGCCAAGATTTAAGGGGCACCGGGGAGCTGTTTTTT. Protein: CASSQDLRGTGELFF.

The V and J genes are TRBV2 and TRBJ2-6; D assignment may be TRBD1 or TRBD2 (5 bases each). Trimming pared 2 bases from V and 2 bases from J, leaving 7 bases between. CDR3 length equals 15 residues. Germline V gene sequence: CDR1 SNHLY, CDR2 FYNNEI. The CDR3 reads CASSELGAGANVLTF. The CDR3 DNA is TGTGCCAGCAGTGAATTGGGGGCTGGGGCCAACGTCCTGACTTTC. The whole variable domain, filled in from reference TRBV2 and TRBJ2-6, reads EPEVTQTPSHQVTQMGQEVILRCVPISNHLYFYWYRQILGQKVEFLVSFYNNEISEKSEIFDDQFSVERPDGSNFTLKIRSTKLEDSAMYFCASSELGAGANVLTFGAGSRLTVL.

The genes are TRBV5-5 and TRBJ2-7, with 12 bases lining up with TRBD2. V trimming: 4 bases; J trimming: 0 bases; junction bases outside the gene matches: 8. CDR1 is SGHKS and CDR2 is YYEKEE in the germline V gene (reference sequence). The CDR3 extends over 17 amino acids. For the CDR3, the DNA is TGTGCCAGCAGCCCGAGGCTAGCGGGGGGGAGCTCCTACGAGCAGTACTTC. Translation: CASSPRLAGGSSYEQYF. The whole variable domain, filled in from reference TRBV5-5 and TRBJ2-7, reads DAGVTQSPTHLIKTRGQQVTLRCSPISGHKSVSWYQQVLGQGPQFIFQYYEKEERGRGNFPDRFSARQFPNYSSELNVNALLLGDSALYLCASSPRLAGGSSYEQYFGPGTRLTVT.

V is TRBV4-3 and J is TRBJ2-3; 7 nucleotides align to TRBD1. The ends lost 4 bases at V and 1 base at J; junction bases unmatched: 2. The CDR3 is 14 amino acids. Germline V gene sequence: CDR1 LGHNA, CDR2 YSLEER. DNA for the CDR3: TGCGCCAGCAGCCGACAGGGCCGCACAGATACGCAGTATTTT. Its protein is CASSRQGRTDTQYF.

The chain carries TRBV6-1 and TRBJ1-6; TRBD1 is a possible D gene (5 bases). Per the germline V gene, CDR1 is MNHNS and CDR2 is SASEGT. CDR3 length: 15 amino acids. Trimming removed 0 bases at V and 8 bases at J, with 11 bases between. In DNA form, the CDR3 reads TGTGCCAGCAGTGAAGCGCGGCAGGGACATTCACCCCTCCACTTT. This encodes CASSEARQGHSPLHF.

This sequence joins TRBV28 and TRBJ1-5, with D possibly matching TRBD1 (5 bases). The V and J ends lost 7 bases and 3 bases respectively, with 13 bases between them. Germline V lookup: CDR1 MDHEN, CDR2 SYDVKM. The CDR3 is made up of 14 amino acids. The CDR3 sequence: CASKTGALNQPQHF. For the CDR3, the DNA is TGTGCCAGCAAAACCGGGGCCCTCAATCAGCCCCAGCATTTT. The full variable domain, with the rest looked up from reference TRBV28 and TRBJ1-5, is DVKVTQSSRYLVKRTGEKVFLECVQDMDHENMFWYRQDPGLGLRLIYFSYDVKMKEKGDIPEGYSVSREKKERFSLILESASTNQTSMYLCASKTGALNQPQHFGDGTRLSIL.

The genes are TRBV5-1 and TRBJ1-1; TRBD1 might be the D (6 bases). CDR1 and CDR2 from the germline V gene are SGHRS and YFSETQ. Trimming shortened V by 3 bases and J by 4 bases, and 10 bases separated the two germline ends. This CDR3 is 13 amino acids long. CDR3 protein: CASSSGAGTEAFF. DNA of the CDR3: TGCGCCAGCAGCTCGGGGGCCGGCACTGAAGCTTTCTTT.

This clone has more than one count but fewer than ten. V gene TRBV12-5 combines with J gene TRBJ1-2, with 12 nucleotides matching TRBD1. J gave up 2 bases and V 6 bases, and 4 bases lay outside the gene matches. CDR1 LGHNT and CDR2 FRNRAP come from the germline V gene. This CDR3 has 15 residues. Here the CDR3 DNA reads TGTGCTAGTGGCCCCGGGACAGGGGGCAACTATGGCTACACCTTC. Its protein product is CASGPGTGGNYGYTF.

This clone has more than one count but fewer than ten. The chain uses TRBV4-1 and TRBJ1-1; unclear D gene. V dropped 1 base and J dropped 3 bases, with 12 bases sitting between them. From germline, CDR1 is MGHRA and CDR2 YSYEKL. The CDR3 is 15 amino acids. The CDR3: CASSQGSGGYTEAFF. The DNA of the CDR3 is TGCGCCAGCAGCCAAGGGTCAGGAGGCTACACTGAAGCTTTCTTT.

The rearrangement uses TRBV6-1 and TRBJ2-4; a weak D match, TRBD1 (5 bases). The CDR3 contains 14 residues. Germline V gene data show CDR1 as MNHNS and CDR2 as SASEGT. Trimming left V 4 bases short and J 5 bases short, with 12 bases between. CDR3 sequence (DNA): TGTGCCAGCAGTGTTTGGCAGGGTCAAAACATTCAGTACTTC. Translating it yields CASSVWQGQNIQYF.

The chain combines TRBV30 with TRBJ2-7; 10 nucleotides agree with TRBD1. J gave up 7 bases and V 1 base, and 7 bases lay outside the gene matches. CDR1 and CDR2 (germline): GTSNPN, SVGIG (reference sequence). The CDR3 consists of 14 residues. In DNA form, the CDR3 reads TGTGCCTGGAGTGCGGGTGACAGGGGGCTGGAGCAGTACTTC. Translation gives CAWSAGDRGLEQYF.

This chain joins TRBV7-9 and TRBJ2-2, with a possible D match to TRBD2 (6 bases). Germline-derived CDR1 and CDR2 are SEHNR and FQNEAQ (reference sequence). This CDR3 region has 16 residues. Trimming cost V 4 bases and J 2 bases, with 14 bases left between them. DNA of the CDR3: TGTGCCAGCAGCTCATCGGGACTGCGAAACACCGGGGAGCTGTTTTTT. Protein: CASSSSGLRNTGELFF.

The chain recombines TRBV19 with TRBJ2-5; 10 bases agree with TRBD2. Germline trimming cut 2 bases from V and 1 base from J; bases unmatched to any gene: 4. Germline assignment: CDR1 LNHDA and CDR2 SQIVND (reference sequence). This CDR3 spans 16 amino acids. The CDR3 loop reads CASSIKERGGQETQYF. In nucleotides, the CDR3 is TGTGCCAGTAGTATAAAGGAGCGGGGGGGCCAAGAGACCCAGTACTTC.

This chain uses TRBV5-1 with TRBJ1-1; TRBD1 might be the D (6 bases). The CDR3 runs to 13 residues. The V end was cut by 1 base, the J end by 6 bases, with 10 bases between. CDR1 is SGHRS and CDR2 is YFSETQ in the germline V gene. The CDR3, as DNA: TGCGCCAGCAGCTTGCGAGGGGGGCCTGAAGCTTTCTTT. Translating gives CASSLRGGPEAFF.

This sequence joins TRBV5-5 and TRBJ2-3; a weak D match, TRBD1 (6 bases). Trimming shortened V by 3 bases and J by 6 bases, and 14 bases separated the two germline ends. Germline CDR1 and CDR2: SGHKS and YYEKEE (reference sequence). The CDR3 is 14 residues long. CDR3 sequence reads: CASSWAGEWDTQYF. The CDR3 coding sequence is TGTGCCAGCAGCTGGGCAGGGGAGTGGGATACGCAGTATTTT.

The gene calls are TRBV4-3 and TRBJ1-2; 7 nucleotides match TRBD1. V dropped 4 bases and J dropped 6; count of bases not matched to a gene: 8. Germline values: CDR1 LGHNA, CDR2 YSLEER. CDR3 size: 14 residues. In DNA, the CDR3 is TGCGCCAGCAGCCTACAAGGGGGCTGGGATGGCTACACCTTC. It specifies CASSLQGGWDGYTF.

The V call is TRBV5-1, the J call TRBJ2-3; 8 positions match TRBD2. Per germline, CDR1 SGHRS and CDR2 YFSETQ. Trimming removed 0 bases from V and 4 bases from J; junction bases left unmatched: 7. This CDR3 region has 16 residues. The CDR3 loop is CASSLEGRGGPDTQYF. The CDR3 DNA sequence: TGCGCCAGCAGCTTGGAAGGCCGGGGGGGCCCAGATACGCAGTATTTT.

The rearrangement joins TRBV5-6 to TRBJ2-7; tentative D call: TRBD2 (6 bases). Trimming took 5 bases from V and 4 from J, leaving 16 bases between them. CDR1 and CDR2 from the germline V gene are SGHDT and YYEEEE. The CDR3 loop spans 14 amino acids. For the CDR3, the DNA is TGTGCCAGCAGTGGGACCGGGAGCGGATACGAGCAGTACTTC. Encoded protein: CASSGTGSGYEQYF. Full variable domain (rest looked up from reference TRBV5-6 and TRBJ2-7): DAGVTQSPTHLIKTRGQQVTLRCSPKSGHDTVSWYQQALGQGPQFIFQYYEEEERQRGNFPDRFSGHQFPNYSSELNVNALLLGDSALYLCASSGTGSGYEQYFGPGTRLTVT.